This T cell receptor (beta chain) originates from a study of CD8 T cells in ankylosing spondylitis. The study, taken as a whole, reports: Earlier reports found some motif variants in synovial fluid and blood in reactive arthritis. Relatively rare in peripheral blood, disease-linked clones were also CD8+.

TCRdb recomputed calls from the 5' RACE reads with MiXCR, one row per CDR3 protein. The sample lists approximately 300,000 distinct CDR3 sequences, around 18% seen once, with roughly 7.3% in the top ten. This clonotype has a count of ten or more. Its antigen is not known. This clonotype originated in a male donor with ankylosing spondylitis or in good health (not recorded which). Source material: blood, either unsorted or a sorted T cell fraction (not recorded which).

Here the CDR3 DNA reads TGTGCCAGCAGCCCACGGGACTTTGCTTATGAGACCCAGTACTTC. Protein product: CASSPRDFAYETQYF. The chain joins TRBV7-3 to TRBJ2-5; D may be TRBD2 (6 bases). Trimming pared 5 bases from V and 5 bases from J, leaving 18 bases between. CDR3 size: 15 residues. CDR1 is SGHTA and CDR2 is FQGTGA in the germline V gene.